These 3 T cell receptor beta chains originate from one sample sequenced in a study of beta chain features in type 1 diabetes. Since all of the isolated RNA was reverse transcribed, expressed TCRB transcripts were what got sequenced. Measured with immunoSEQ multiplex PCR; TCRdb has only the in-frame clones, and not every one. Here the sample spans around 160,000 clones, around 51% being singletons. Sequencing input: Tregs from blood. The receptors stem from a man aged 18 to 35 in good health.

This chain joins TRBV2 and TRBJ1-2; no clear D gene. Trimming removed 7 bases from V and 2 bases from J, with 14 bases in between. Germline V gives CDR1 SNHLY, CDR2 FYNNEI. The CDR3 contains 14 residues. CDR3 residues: CASTSRLRNYGYTF. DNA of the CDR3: TGTGCCAGCACCTCCAGACTCCGGAACTATGGCTACACCTTC.

In nucleotides, the CDR3 is TGTGCCAGCAGTCTCCGGGACAGAAAACTGTTTTTT. Protein sequence: CASSLRDRKLFF. This chain uses TRBV28 with TRBJ1-4; 7 nucleotides agree with TRBD1. Germline assignment: CDR1 MDHEN and CDR2 SYDVKM. This CDR3 has 12 residues. The V gene end was trimmed by 5 bases and the J gene end by 10 bases; junction bases not matched to a gene: 4.

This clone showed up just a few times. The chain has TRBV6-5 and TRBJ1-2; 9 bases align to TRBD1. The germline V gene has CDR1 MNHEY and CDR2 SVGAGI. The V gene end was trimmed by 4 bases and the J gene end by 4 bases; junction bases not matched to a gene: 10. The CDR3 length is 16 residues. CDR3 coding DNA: TGTGCCAGCAGTTCCATAGACAGGGGGAGAGGCTATGGCTACACCTTC. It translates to CASSSIDRGRGYGYTF.